Included here is one T cell receptor (beta chain) sequence, with context. What it recognizes is unknown. Next came a second PCR, run for about 7 to 12 cycles, which used a sample-barcoded 5' primer along with a J-beta primer mix. MiXCR, applied by TCRdb to the 5' RACE reads, yields one record per CDR3 protein. The sample includes approximately 730,000 distinct CDR3 sequences, roughly 43% of them seen just once. There are 13 residues in the CDR3. CDR1 DFQATT and CDR2 SNEGSKA come from the germline V gene (reference sequence). The V and J ends lost 6 bases and 3 bases respectively, with 15 bases between them. The sample originates from a study of blood T cells in healthy people across ages. Study-wide results and limits: With unsorted PBMCs, a conclusive comparison of naive versus antigen-experienced cells was not possible. Considered underestimates were the diversity estimates obtained from one million T cells. The CMV status of each donor remained undetermined, and this could have confounded shifts in expanded clonotypes. Age advanced and TCR beta diversity per million T cells fell, roughly linearly.

The sequenced material came from blood. The chain carries TRBV20-1 and TRBJ2-7, with a weak D call TRBD2 (7 bases). The TCR was taken from a woman in her sixties in good health. The CDR3 bases are TGCAGTGCCGGGGGGCAGGTTTACTACGAGCAGTACTTC. Translation: CSAGGQVYYEQYF.